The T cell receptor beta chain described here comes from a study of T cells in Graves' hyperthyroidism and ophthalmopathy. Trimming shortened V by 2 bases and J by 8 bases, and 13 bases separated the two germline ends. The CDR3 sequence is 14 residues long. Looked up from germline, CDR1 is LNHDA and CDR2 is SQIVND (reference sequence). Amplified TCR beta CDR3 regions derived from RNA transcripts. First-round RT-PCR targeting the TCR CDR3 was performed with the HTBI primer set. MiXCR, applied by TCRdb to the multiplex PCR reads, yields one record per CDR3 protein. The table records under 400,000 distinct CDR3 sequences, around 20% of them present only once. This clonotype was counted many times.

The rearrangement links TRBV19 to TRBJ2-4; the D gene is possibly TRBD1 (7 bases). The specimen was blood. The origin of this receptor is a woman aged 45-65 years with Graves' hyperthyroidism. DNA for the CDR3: TGTGCCAGTAGTATACCAGGGGGGTCTGACATTCAGTACTTC. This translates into CASSIPGGSDIQYF.